Presented here are 14 T cell receptor beta chains from one specimen sequenced in a study of T cell repertoires in cytomegalovirus infection. Antigen specificity for these receptors is unknown. TCRdb independently ran MiXCR on the reads; one entry per CDR3 protein. The table has 750,000 to 900,000 distinct CDR3 sequences, 29% seen once. This specimen was cultured CD8+ T cells from PBMCs, taken from culture after CMV antigen stimulation. These receptors were obtained from a human donor in good health (CMV status not recorded). Some clones in this sample may be carry-over from other donors' samples.

V usage is TRBV7-6 and J usage is TRBJ2-2, with TRBD1 matching over 11 bases. The length of the CDR3 is 16 residues. V was clipped by 2 bases and J by 8 bases; unmatched bases: 7. Germline V gene data show CDR1 as SGHVS and CDR2 as FNYEAQ. The chain's CDR3 is CASSLPGTGGPGELFF. DNA of the CDR3: TGTGCCAGCAGCTTACCCGGGACAGGGGGTCCTGGGGAGCTGTTTTTT.

J is TRBJ2-1 and V is TRBV13, with 8 bases fitting TRBD2. The germline V gene has CDR1 PRHDT and CDR2 FYEKMQ (reference sequence). The V segment lost 5 bases and the J segment 7 bases; nucleotides outside the gene matches: 10. This CDR3 has 15 amino acids. CDR3 in amino acids: CASSVLAGLRNEQFF. The CDR3 DNA reads TGTGCCAGCAGCGTATTAGCGGGACTGCGGAATGAGCAGTTCTTC.

The chain joins TRBV7-9 to TRBJ2-3; no clear D. Trimming removed 5 bases at V and 2 bases at J, with 11 bases between. Germline CDR1 and CDR2: SEHNR and FQNEAQ (reference sequence). The CDR3 is made up of 14 amino acids. CDR3 in amino acids: CASSPEIITDTQYF. The DNA for the CDR3 is TGTGCCAGCAGCCCCGAAATAATCACAGATACGCAGTATTTT. Looking up the rest from reference TRBV7-9 and TRBJ2-3 gives the full variable domain: DTGVSQNPRHKITKRGQNVTFRCDPISEHNRLYWYRQTLGQGPEFLTYFQNEAQLEKSRLLSDRFSAERPKGSFSTLEIQRTEQGDSAMYLCASSPEIITDTQYFGPGTRLTVL.

This clonotype was counted only a few times. The J gene is TRBJ2-5, the V gene TRBV7-2, with D uncertain. CDR1 is SGHTA and CDR2 is FQGNSA in the germline V gene. The V end was cut by 0 bases, the J end by 5 bases, with 16 bases between. This CDR3 contains 16 residues. The CDR3 DNA reads as TGTGCCAGCAGCTTAGCTAGGCAGGCCAGGAAGGAGACCCAGTACTTC. Translation: CASSLARQARKETQYF.

This chain uses TRBV6-6 with TRBJ2-3, with 7 bases fitting TRBD1. V shed 6 bases and J 4 bases; nucleotides not matched to a gene: 16. The CDR3 contains 17 residues. Germline V gene lookup returns CDR1 MNHNY and CDR2 SVGAGI (reference sequence). The CDR3 sequence: CASSPERQGLRADTQYF. DNA of the CDR3: TGTGCCAGCAGCCCAGAACGACAGGGTTTACGTGCAGATACGCAGTATTTT.

V gene TRBV27 combines with J gene TRBJ2-7, with 7 bases lining up with TRBD1. From germline, CDR1 is MNHEY and CDR2 SMNVEV (reference sequence). The CDR3 runs to 12 residues. V dropped 0 bases and J dropped 9; count of bases not matched to a gene: 2. This chain's CDR3 is CASSLSGGGQYF. CDR3 nucleotide sequence: TGTGCCAGCAGTTTATCAGGGGGCGGGCAGTACTTC.

V usage is TRBV27 and J usage is TRBJ2-3, with 8 bases aligning to TRBD1. This CDR3 spans 17 amino acids. CDR1 is MNHEY, CDR2 SMNVEV, per germline (reference sequence). Losses at the gene ends were 5 bases for V and 11 bases for J; bases not matched to a gene: 21. The CDR3 coding sequence is TGTGCCAGCAGTAGCGCATATAAGTTCTCAGGGGGCCTTGGGCAGTATTTT. Residues: CASSSAYKFSGGLGQYF.

This clonotype was found a few times. The rearrangement links TRBV7-6 to TRBJ2-3; D uncertain. Germline assignment: CDR1 SGHVS and CDR2 FNYEAQ. The CDR3 contains 14 residues. The V gene lost 3 bases and the J gene lost 4 bases, with 11 bases spanning the gap. The CDR3: CASSFNTRADTQYF. The CDR3 DNA reads TGTGCCAGCAGCTTTAACACCCGGGCAGATACGCAGTATTTT.

This clonotype showed up many times. The gene calls are TRBV7-2 and TRBJ2-2; D is unclear. The CDR3 runs to 16 residues. The germline V gene has CDR1 SGHTA and CDR2 FQGNSA. Trimming took 0 bases from V and 1 from J, leaving 9 bases between them. CDR3 in DNA: TGTGCCAGCAGCTTAGCAGCTACAGTGAACACCGGGGAGCTGTTTTTT. Protein sequence: CASSLAATVNTGELFF. The variable domain in full, completed from reference TRBV7-2 and TRBJ2-2, reads GAGVSQSPSNKVTEKGKDVELRCDPISGHTALYWYRQSLGQGLEFLIYFQGNSAPDKSGLPSDRFSAERTGGSVSTLTIQRTQQEDSAVYLCASSLAATVNTGELFFGEGSRLTVL.

This clonotype was seen a handful of times. The chain joins TRBV11-2 to TRBJ1-4; TRBD1 is a possible D gene (5 bases). CDR3 size: 13 residues. Germline-derived CDR1 and CDR2 are SGHAT and FQNNGV. The V and J ends lost 4 bases and 4 bases respectively, with 7 bases between them. This chain's CDR3 is CASSWGDNEKLFF. DNA for the CDR3: TGTGCCAGCAGCTGGGGGGATAATGAAAAACTGTTTTTT.

The gene calls are TRBV6-1 and TRBJ2-5; no clear D gene. Trimming left V 6 bases short and J 5 bases short, with 22 bases between. This CDR3 region has 16 residues. CDR1 and CDR2 from the germline V gene are MNHNS and SASEGT. The DNA of the CDR3 is TGTGCCAGCAGCGCCATCCGGCGCTCGAACCGGGAGACCCAGTACTTC. Translated, it gives CASSAIRRSNRETQYF.

This sequence joins TRBV28 and TRBJ2-1, with 11 bases that match TRBD1. Trimming cost V 1 base and J 10 bases; bases outside gene matches: 6. This CDR3 region has 15 residues. CDR1 and CDR2 (germline): MDHEN, SYDVKM. The CDR3 reads CASSLFGQGAWEQFF. In DNA form, the CDR3 reads TGTGCCAGCAGTTTATTCGGACAGGGGGCTTGGGAGCAGTTCTTC. The full variable domain, its missing parts supplied by reference TRBV28 and TRBJ2-1, is DVKVTQSSRYLVKRTGEKVFLECVQDMDHENMFWYRQDPGLGLRLIYFSYDVKMKEKGDIPEGYSVSREKKERFSLILESASTNQTSMYLCASSLFGQGAWEQFFGPGTRLTVL.

Concerning this clonotype itself: The junction and the germline gene differ at one end; a read error may be behind it. The chain uses TRBV7-9 and TRBJ1-2; 7 bases align to TRBD1. Looked up from germline, CDR1 is SEHNR and CDR2 is FQNEAQ (reference sequence). This CDR3 spans 10 amino acids. CDR3 bases: TGTGCCAGCAGTTGGGGACAGTTGTACTTC. It encodes CASSWGQLYF.

The V gene is TRBV19, the J gene TRBJ1-1, with 8 nucleotides matching TRBD1. There are 14 residues in the CDR3. V gave up 5 bases and J gave up 1 base; unmatched junction bases: 3. CDR1 and CDR2 from the germline V gene are LNHDA and SQIVND (reference sequence). The CDR3 loop reads CASSADRANTEAFF. The CDR3 DNA reads TGTGCCAGTAGTGCGGACAGGGCGAACACTGAAGCTTTCTTT.